Sequencing of this T cell receptor (beta chain) was carried out in a study of Graves' ophthalmopathy and Graves' hyperthyroidism. Study-wide results and limits: Blood was where most expanded thyroid clonotypes above 0.001 frequency also turned up.

Worth noting for this clonotype: Antigen specificity is unknown. A much more abundant neighbour one base away suggests this may be a read error.

CDR3 regions of TCR beta were amplified from RNA transcripts. HTBI primers served in a first-round RT-PCR, which a second-round multiplex PCR followed. In TCRdb, the multiplex PCR reads were re-called with MiXCR into one record per CDR3 protein. The sample lists 450,000 to 600,000 distinct CDR3 sequences, roughly 40% occurring once. Germline V gene sequence: CDR1 MNHEY, CDR2 SMNVEV (reference sequence). The length of the CDR3 is 15 residues. Trimming took 5 bases from V and 6 from J, leaving 17 bases between them. Hyperthyroidism cases were recent diagnoses of under 2 months' duration in people aged 18 to 65.

The sequence came from an adult man with Graves' hyperthyroidism. The chain recombines TRBV27 with TRBJ1-5; D might be TRBD1 (6 bases). The sequenced sample was peripheral blood or thyroid tissue (not recorded which). The CDR3 nucleotides are TGTGCCAGCAGTCCTCAGGGGTTTGGCAGTCAGCCCCAGCATTTT. It specifies CASSPQGFGSQPQHF.